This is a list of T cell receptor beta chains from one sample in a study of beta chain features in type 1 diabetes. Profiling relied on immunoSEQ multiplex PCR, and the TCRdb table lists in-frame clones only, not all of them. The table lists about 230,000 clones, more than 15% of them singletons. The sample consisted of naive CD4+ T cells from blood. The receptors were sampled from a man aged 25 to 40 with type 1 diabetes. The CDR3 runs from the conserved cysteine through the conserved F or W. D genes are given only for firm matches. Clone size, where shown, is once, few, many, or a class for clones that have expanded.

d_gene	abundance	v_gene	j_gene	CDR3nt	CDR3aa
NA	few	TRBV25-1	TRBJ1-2	TGTGCCAGCAGTGGCCATTATGGCTACACCTTC	CASSGHYGYTF
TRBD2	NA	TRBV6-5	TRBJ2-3	TGTGCCAGCAGTTCCGTCATAGCGGGAGGCACAGATACGCAGTATTTT	CASSSVIAGGTDTQYF
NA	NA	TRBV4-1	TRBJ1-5	TGCGCCAGCAGCCAAGACCCGGATCAGCCCCAGCATTTT	CASSQDPDQPQHF
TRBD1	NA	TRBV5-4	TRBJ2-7	TGTGCCAGCAGCTTACCCCGGACAGGGGGATACGAGCAGTACTTC	CASSLPRTGGYEQYF
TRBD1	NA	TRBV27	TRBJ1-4	TGTGCCATCAGTTCCATGGGACAGGGTTTTCGAAAACTGTTTTTT	CAISSMGQGFRKLFF
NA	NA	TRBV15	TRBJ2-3	TGTGCCACCAGCTTGCGCAGGGGAGATACGCAGTATTTT	CATSLRRGDTQYF
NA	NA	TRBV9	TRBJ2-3	TGTGCCAGCAGCGGGTTAACAGATACGCAGTATTTT	CASSGLTDTQYF
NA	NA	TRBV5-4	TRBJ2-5	TGTGCCAGCAGCTTTACAGGGAGCCAAGAGACCCAGTACTTC	CASSFTGSQETQYF
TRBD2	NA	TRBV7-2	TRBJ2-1	TGTGCCAGCAGCTCCACTAGCGGTAGCTACAATGAGCAGTTCTTC	CASSSTSGSYNEQFF
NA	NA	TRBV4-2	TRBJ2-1	TGTGCCAGCAGCGCCCACGAAGGGGGGACTCTCCAGTTCTTC	CASSAHEGGTLQFF
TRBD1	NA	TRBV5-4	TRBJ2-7	TGTGCCAGCAGCTTCAACAGGGGTGGTTCCTACGAGCAGTACTTC	CASSFNRGGSYEQYF
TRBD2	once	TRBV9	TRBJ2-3	TGTGCCAGCAGCGTGCTTAGCGGGACGACAGATACGCAGTATTTT	CASSVLSGTTDTQYF
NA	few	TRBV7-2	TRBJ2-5	TGTGCCAGCAGCTGGGGCGGCGAGAGTAGAGAGACCCAGTACTTC	CASSWGGESRETQYF
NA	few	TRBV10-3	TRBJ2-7	TGTGCCATCAGTGAGTCGATGGCGCGGTACTACGAGCAGTACTTC	CAISESMARYYEQYF
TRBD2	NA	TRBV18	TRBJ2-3	TGTGCCAGCTCACCAACTAGCGGGGTCACAGATACGCAGTATTTT	CASSPTSGVTDTQYF
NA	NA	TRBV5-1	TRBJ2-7	TGCGCCAGCAGCCCCGGGACGGCAAACTACGAGCAGTACTTC	CASSPGTANYEQYF
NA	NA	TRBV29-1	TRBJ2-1	TGCAGCGTTGGGGCGGATTCCTACAATGAGCAGTTCTTC	CSVGADSYNEQFF
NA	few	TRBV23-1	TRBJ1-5	TGCGCCAGCAGTCGTAGGCACCAGCCCCAGCATTTT	CASSRRHQPQHF
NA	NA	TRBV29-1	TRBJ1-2	TGCAGCGTTGTAGGGGCTTTGAGGAATGGCTACACCTTC	CSVVGALRNGYTF
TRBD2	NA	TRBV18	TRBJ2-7	TGTGCCAGCTCACCTAGCGCGGGAGATTCCTACGAGCAGTACTTC	CASSPSAGDSYEQYF
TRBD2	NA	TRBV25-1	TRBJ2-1	TGTGCCAGCAGTGAATGGACTAGATTTTCTCATGAGCAGTTCTTC	CASSEWTRFSHEQFF
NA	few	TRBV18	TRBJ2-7	TGTGCCAGCTCACCACCCGTCAGGACCTACGAGCAGTACTTC	CASSPPVRTYEQYF
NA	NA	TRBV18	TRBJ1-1	TGTGCCAGCTCACCACCGGCGGCGGGTACTGAAGCTTTCTTT	CASSPPAAGTEAFF
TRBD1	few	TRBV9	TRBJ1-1	TGTGCCAGCAGCTTAAGGACAGGGGGCGTGAACACTGAAGCTTTCTTT	CASSLRTGGVNTEAFF
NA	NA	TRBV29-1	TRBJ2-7	TGCAGCGTGGCTGTAAATCCCTACGAGCAGTACTTC	CSVAVNPYEQYF
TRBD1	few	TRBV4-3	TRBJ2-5	TGCGCCAGCAGCCCCCGGGGACAGGGGGCTTTTGGGACCCAGTACTTC	CASSPRGQGAFGTQYF